The TCR beta chain described here comes from a study of T cell clonality in common variable immunodeficiency. Study observations and caveats: In common variable immunodeficiency, TCR beta chains reportedly carried fewer deletions and N-nucleotide insertions.

This CDR3 spans 15 amino acids. J gave up 5 bases and V 3 bases, and 4 bases lay outside the gene matches. Germline V lookup: CDR1 LNHDA, CDR2 SQIVND (reference sequence). Generated by immunoSEQ multiplex PCR, the TCRdb table keeps only in-frame clones and is missing some. The data show about 15,000 clones, with none appearing a single time. This clone turned up a few times. The antigen is not known. The read is 3 residues too short to cover the CDR3 end, so that end is filled in from the germline J gene. This TCR came from a human donor with common variable immunodeficiency. The chain recombines TRBV19 with TRBJ1-5; 10 nucleotides line up with TRBD1. Sequencing was done on a sample of peripheral blood mononuclear cells. The CDR3 spells CASSIGTGVHQPQHF. The covered CDR3 bases are TGTGCCAGTAGTATCGGGACAGGGGTACATCAGCCC.